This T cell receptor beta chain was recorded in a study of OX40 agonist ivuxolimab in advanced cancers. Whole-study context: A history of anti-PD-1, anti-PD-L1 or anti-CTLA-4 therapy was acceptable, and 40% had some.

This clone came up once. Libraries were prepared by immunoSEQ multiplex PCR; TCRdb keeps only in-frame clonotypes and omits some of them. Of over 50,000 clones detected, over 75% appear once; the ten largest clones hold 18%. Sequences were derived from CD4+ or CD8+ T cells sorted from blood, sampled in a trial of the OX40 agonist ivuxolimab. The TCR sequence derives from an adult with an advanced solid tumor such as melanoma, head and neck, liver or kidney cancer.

The CDR3 here is CASSPGLFEKLFF. The CDR3 DNA follows: TGTGCCAGCTCCCCAGGGTTGTTTGAAAAACTGTTTTTT. The chain links TRBV18 to TRBJ1-4; D perhaps matches TRBD1 (5 bases). Germline lookup yields CDR1 KGHSH and CDR2 LQKENI. CDR3 length: 13 residues. V dropped 6 bases and J dropped 7 bases, with 12 bases sitting between them.